The rows below give T cell receptor beta chains drawn from one sample of a study of T cell repertoires in cytomegalovirus infection. TCRdb re-derived calls from the reads in MiXCR, one entry per CDR3 protein. The sample lists under 200,000 distinct CDR3 sequences, about a tenth occurring once. The sample was PBMCs. The receptors come from a human donor in good health (CMV status not recorded). Some clones in this sample may be carry-over from other donors' samples. Each CDR3 is given with its conserved first and last residue. The D gene is left open where the match is weak. For some rows the clone size is stated as once, few or many, or as a class when expanded; others skip it.

J gene | D gene | V gene | clone size | CDR3 DNA | CDR3 protein
TRBJ2-1 | TRBD2 | TRBV10-3 | many | TGTGCCATCAGTTTCGGGACTAGCGGGGAGCAGTTCTTC | CAISFGTSGEQFF
TRBJ1-3 | - | TRBV7-2 | many | TGTGCCAGCAGCGCGGGGAGCTCTGGAAACACCATATATTTT | CASSAGSSGNTIYF
TRBJ1-5 | - | TRBV30 | - | TGTGCCTGGAGTGGCGACGGGGGCAATCAGCCCCAGCATTTT | CAWSGDGGNQPQHF
TRBJ2-7 | - | TRBV15 | few | TGTGCCACCAGAGAAACCATGCGGGGTGCCCCCTACGAGCAGTACTTC | CATRETMRGAPYEQYF
TRBJ2-5 | - | TRBV7-2 | many | TGTGCCAGCAGCGGGGGGGCTTTCGTGGAGACCCAGTACTTC | CASSGGAFVETQYF
TRBJ2-5 | - | TRBV28 | many | TGTGCCAGCAGTTTTGTACAATCGGAGACCCAGTACTTC | CASSFVQSETQYF
TRBJ2-1 | - | TRBV6-6 | - | TGTGCCAGCAGTTACTTTATCAACAATGAGCAGTTCTTC | CASSYFINNEQFF
TRBJ1-1 | - | TRBV7-2 | many | TGTGCCAGCAGCTTAAACAAAGGCAACACTGAAGCTTTCTTT | CASSLNKGNTEAFF
TRBJ2-2 | TRBD2 | TRBV7-2 | many | TGTGCCAGCAGCTTCAGCCCGACTAGCGGGAGGGCCGGGGAGCTGTTTTTT | CASSFSPTSGRAGELFF
TRBJ2-5 | TRBD2 | TRBV20-1 | many | TGCAGTGCTAGAGATGCTAGCGGGAGTCTAGAGACCCAGTACTTC | CSARDASGSLETQYF
TRBJ2-2 | TRBD1 | TRBV10-3 | many | TGTGCCATCAGTGGAGGGGGCGCCAACACCGGGGAGCTGTTTTTT | CAISGGGANTGELFF
TRBJ1-1 | TRBD1 | TRBV20-1 | many | TGCAGTGCTCCCGGGACAGGGTACACTGAAGCTTTCTTT | CSAPGTGYTEAFF
TRBJ1-2 | TRBD1 | TRBV19 | many | TGTGCCAGTAGTCCGGACAGGGCGAACCTCCTCTATGGCTACACCTTC | CASSPDRANLLYGYTF
TRBJ1-2 | TRBD1 | TRBV28 | few | TGTGCCAGCAGTTTATCCTTTACAGGGGGCGCAAGTGGCTACACCTTC | CASSLSFTGGASGYTF
TRBJ1-3 | - | TRBV7-2 | many | TGTGCCAGCAGCTTAGAACGACTAGGGTTTGCCGGAAACACCATATATTTT | CASSLERLGFAGNTIYF
TRBJ1-5 | - | TRBV10-3 | many | TGTGCCATCAGTGAGTCGGACAGTCTCAACCAGCCCCAGCATTTT | CAISESDSLNQPQHF
TRBJ2-5 | - | TRBV20-1 | few | TGCAGTGCTAGAGATTCGGGACTGAAAAAAGAGACCCAGTACTTC | CSARDSGLKKETQYF
TRBJ2-7 | - | TRBV28 | few | TGTGCCAGCAGTTTAGGTTTTAGAGAGTACGAGCAGTACTTC | CASSLGFREYEQYF
TRBJ1-2 | - | TRBV6-1 | - | TGTGCCAGCAGTGTTAACAGCAACTATGGCTACACCTTC | CASSVNSNYGYTF
TRBJ1-2 | - | TRBV19 | many | TGTGCCAGTAGTATGGCGTGGGACCTCAACTATGGCTACACCTTC | CASSMAWDLNYGYTF
TRBJ1-1 | - | TRBV6-2/TRBV6-3 | few | TGTGCCAGCAGTTTGGACGGAGTGAACACTGAAGCTTTCTTT | CASSLDGVNTEAFF
TRBJ2-7 | - | TRBV7-2 | many | TGTGCCAGCAGCTTCCAGTCACTCCCCTACGAGCAGTACTTC | CASSFQSLPYEQYF
TRBJ1-1 | TRBD1 | TRBV5-4 | many | TGTGCCAGCAGCGGGGGGACAGTAGGGAGGACTGAAGCTTTCTTT | CASSGGTVGRTEAFF
TRBJ1-2 | - | TRBV7-2 | many | TGTGCCAGCAGCTTATTCCAGGGGCGGGGCTACACCTTC | CASSLFQGRGYTF
TRBJ2-7 | - | TRBV18 | - | TGTGCCAGCTCACCACCGCTCGGGCCTACGCTCTCCGAGCAGTACTTC | CASSPPLGPTLSEQYF
TRBJ1-4 | - | TRBV7-2 | many | TGTGCCAGCAGCCCCGGGGAAAAACTGTTTTTT | CASSPGEKLFF
TRBJ2-7 | - | TRBV7-2 | - | TGTGCCAGCAGCTTAGGTGCGGTGGGAGAGCAGTACTTC | CASSLGAVGEQYF
TRBJ2-5 | - | TRBV5-6 | - | TGTGCCAGCAGCCGAAGCCTCGTGGAGACCCAGTACTTC | CASSRSLVETQYF
TRBJ1-1 | TRBD1 | TRBV5-1 | - | TGCGCCAGCACCTTTGATACAGGGGGATCCACTGAAGCTTTCTTT | CASTFDTGGSTEAFF
TRBJ1-2 | TRBD1 | TRBV28 | few | TGTGCCAGCACCCCGGCGGGCCCTAGGGGGCTAGATGGCTACACCTTC | CASTPAGPRGLDGYTF
TRBJ1-4 | TRBD1 | TRBV7-2 | many | TGTGCCAGCAGCTCCATGACAGGGGGTGCGGAAAAACTGTTTTTT | CASSSMTGGAEKLFF
TRBJ1-5 | - | TRBV15 | many | TGTGCCACCAGCAGAGATGTGGACGGGGGGCCCCAGCATTTT | CATSRDVDGGPQHF
TRBJ2-1 | TRBD2 | TRBV15 | few | TGTGCCACCAGCAGAGGGACTAGCGTCAAAAATGAGCAGTTCTTC | CATSRGTSVKNEQFF
TRBJ1-1 | TRBD1 | TRBV5-5 | few | TGTGCCAGCAGCCCAAAACGGACAGGGGGCACTGAAGCTTTCTTT | CASSPKRTGGTEAFF
TRBJ2-2 | - | TRBV7-7 | many | TGTGCCAGCAGCATAGACCGGGACGGGGAGCTGTTTTTT | CASSIDRDGELFF
TRBJ2-3 | - | TRBV30 | few | TGTGCCTGGAGTGTACAAAGGGGATGGACAGATACGCAGTATTTT | CAWSVQRGWTDTQYF
TRBJ2-1 | TRBD2 | TRBV9 | - | TGTGCCAGCAGCGCTAGCGGGGGGTATGATGAGCAGTTCTTC | CASSASGGYDEQFF
TRBJ2-3 | - | TRBV20-1 | few | TGCAGTGCTAGAGATCAAGGGGGGGCCGGAATAAGCACAGATACGCAGTATTTT | CSARDQGGAGISTDTQYF
TRBJ1-1 | TRBD1 | TRBV7-9 | many | TGTGCCAGCAGCTTAGTCACAGGGGAAGGGGCTGAAGCTTTCTTT | CASSLVTGEGAEAFF
TRBJ2-1 | - | TRBV7-9 | many | TGTGCCAGCAGCCGCAATCGAGCGGACTCCTACAATGAGCAGTTCTTC | CASSRNRADSYNEQFF
TRBJ2-1 | - | TRBV7-2 | many | TGTGCCAGCAGCTTAGACAGGGTCAGTGAGCAGTTCTTC | CASSLDRVSEQFF
TRBJ2-7 | - | TRBV7-2 | many | TGTGCCAGCAGCCCACTGCGGGCCTCCTACGAGCAGTACTTC | CASSPLRASYEQYF
TRBJ1-1 | - | TRBV28 | few | TGTGCCAGCCTGGGGCTTACTGAAGCTTTCTTT | CASLGLTEAFF
TRBJ1-1 | - | TRBV5-5 | many | TGTGCCAGCAGCACTTTCCCCGGGCCTGAAGCTTTCTTT | CASSTFPGPEAFF
TRBJ1-6 | - | TRBV28 | many | TGTGCCAGCAGTTTAACGGCAGCGTATTCACCCCTCCACTTT | CASSLTAAYSPLHF
TRBJ2-5 | TRBD1 | TRBV7-2 | many | TGTGCCAGCAGCATTACAGGGGGCGCGGGGGAGACCCAGTACTTC | CASSITGGAGETQYF
TRBJ2-1 | - | TRBV6-2/TRBV6-3 | - | TGTGCCAGCAGTTATCGGCCCGACGGGGGTGAGCAGTTCTTC | CASSYRPDGGEQFF
TRBJ1-6 | - | TRBV6-5 | once | TGTGCCAGCAGTCCGACAGTGAATTATAATTCACCCCTCCACTTT | CASSPTVNYNSPLHF
TRBJ2-3 | TRBD2 | TRBV7-2 | many | TGTGCCAGCAGCTTATCCCTAGCGGGGGGTCGAAAGACAGATACGCAGTATTTT | CASSLSLAGGRKTDTQYF
TRBJ2-3 | - | TRBV20-1 | many | TGCAGTGGGGACGGGCGAACAGATACGCAGTATTTT | CSGDGRTDTQYF